This entry lists 15 T cell receptor beta chains sequenced from one sample in a study of PD-1 blockade in classical Hodgkin lymphoma. The protocol was immunoSEQ multiplex PCR, while the TCRdb copy is restricted to in-frame clones and leaves out a portion. Counted here are more than 90,000 clones, more than 80% occurring once; the ten biggest clones make up around 15%. Every patient relapsed after autologous stem cell transplantation, and brentuximab vedotin exposure varied. Source: peripheral blood mononuclear cells (PBMCs), taken before the second cycle of nivolumab. The source is a human donor with classical Hodgkin lymphoma.

The J gene is TRBJ2-1, the V gene TRBV10-3, with 8 bases that match TRBD1. Germline CDR1 and CDR2: ENHRY and SYGVKD. The CDR3 contains 14 residues. With 6 bases clipped from V and 10 bases from J, the junction kept 11 bases outside the gene matches. Here the CDR3 reads CAISQTTGAGEQFF. CDR3 DNA: TGTGCCATCAGCCAAACGACAGGGGCAGGGGAGCAGTTCTTC.

V and J are TRBV5-1 and TRBJ1-5; possibly TRBD1 for D (6 bases). V lost 4 bases and J lost 3, with 20 bases in between. Germline CDR1 reads SGHRS; CDR2 reads YFSETQ. The CDR3 spans 17 residues. CDR3 nucleotides: TGCGCCAGCAGCCCTGGACAGCCACACCTATCCAATCAGCCCCAGCATTTT. Its protein is CASSPGQPHLSNQPQHF. The entire variable domain, with the rest obtained from reference TRBV5-1 and TRBJ1-5, is as follows: KAGVTQTPRYLIKTRGQQVTLSCSPISGHRSVSWYQQTPGQGLQFLFEYFSETQRNKGNFPGRFSGRQFSNSRSEMNVSTLELGDSALYLCASSPGQPHLSNQPQHFGDGTRLSIL.

The V and J genes are TRBV4-1 and TRBJ1-5; D is unresolved. V lost 1 base and J 3 bases, leaving 10 bases between the germline ends. In germline, CDR1 is MGHRA, CDR2 YSYEKL. This CDR3 region has 15 residues. The chain's CDR3 is CASSQGPGVNQPQHF. CDR3 coding DNA: TGCGCCAGCAGCCAAGGCCCCGGGGTCAATCAGCCCCAGCATTTT.

This clone was picked up a small number of times. This sequence joins TRBV18 and TRBJ1-2, with D perhaps TRBD1 (5 bases). Trimming stripped 5 bases from V and 2 bases from J, with 9 bases between. The CDR3 covers 13 residues. Germline assignment: CDR1 KGHSH and CDR2 LQKENI. CDR3 in amino acids: CASSSDKNYGYTF. The CDR3 DNA sequence: TGTGCCAGCTCATCGGACAAGAACTATGGCTACACCTTC.

This CDR3 is CASSLRRTSYNEQFF. CDR3 nucleotides: TGTGCCAGCAGCTTAAGACGGACCTCCTACAATGAGCAGTTCTTC. The rearrangement links TRBV7-3 to TRBJ2-1, with D uncertain. The CDR3 runs to 15 residues. The V and J ends lost 1 base and 0 bases respectively, with 7 bases between them. The germline CDR1 and CDR2 sequences are SGHTA and FQGTGA.

This clone was detected only once. The V gene is TRBV30, the J gene TRBJ2-5; the D is unclear. The J call may be wrong; the DNA end is better matched by TRBJ2-7. The CDR3 spans 12 residues. Per germline, CDR1 GTSNPN and CDR2 SVGIG (reference sequence). The CDR3 nucleotides read TGTGCCTGGAGTGTAACCGGAAACGAGCAGTACTTC. Encoded protein: CAWSVTGNEQYF.

The chain couples TRBV19 to TRBJ1-2, with D possibly TRBD1 on 5 matching bases. The CDR3 consists of 15 residues. Germline loops: CDR1 LNHDA, CDR2 SQIVND (reference sequence). V was trimmed by 6 bases and J by 0 bases, leaving 14 bases between them. CDR3 loop: CASSQTKTANYGYTF. The DNA for the CDR3 is TGTGCCAGTAGCCAAACAAAGACAGCTAACTATGGCTACACCTTC.

The gene calls are TRBV5-6 and TRBJ1-1; no reliable D call. There are 13 residues in the CDR3. Trimming cost V 3 bases and J 2 bases, with 8 bases left between them. Germline values: CDR1 SGHDT, CDR2 YYEEEE. Here the CDR3 reads CASSSRRNTEAFF. The CDR3 DNA reads TGTGCCAGCAGCTCCAGGCGTAACACTGAAGCTTTCTTT.

The chain uses TRBV6-6 and TRBJ1-2; D not resolved. Looked up from germline, CDR1 is MNHNY and CDR2 is SVGAGI (reference sequence). V was clipped by 6 bases and J by 2 bases, with 7 bases between them. This CDR3 spans 12 amino acids. The CDR3 protein is CASRGGNYGYTF. The DNA of the CDR3 is TGTGCCAGCAGGGGAGGGAACTATGGCTACACCTTC.

The chain couples TRBV30 to TRBJ2-7, with TRBD2 matching 8 bases. The V gene's germline CDR1 is GTSNPN and CDR2 SVGIG (reference sequence). The V segment lost 3 bases and the J segment 6 bases; nucleotides outside the gene matches: 4. This CDR3 region has 12 residues. The CDR3 spells CAWSGRGGEQYF. CDR3 sequence (DNA): TGTGCCTGGAGCGGGAGGGGCGGCGAGCAGTACTTC.

The chain is built from TRBV6-1 and TRBJ1-3; D call uncertain. The CDR3 runs 13 residues. Germline V gives CDR1 MNHNS, CDR2 SASEGT. V lost 8 bases and J 0 bases, leaving 8 bases between the germline ends. The CDR3 DNA reads as TGTGCCAGCCGTTATCTCTCTGGAAACACCATATATTTT. Its protein is CASRYLSGNTIYF.

The chain employs TRBV7-2 and TRBJ2-6; unclear D gene. CDR1 SGHTA and CDR2 FQGNSA come from the germline V gene. Trimming shortened V by 1 base and J by 2 bases, and 9 bases separated the two germline ends. The length of the CDR3 is 16 residues. Written as DNA, the CDR3 is TGTGCCAGCAGCTTAGGATCAGGAACTGGGGCCAACGTCCTGACTTTC. This gives the protein CASSLGSGTGANVLTF.

This chain joins TRBV5-1 and TRBJ2-5, with 9 bases lining up with TRBD2. There are 15 residues in the CDR3. Germline CDR1 and CDR2: SGHRS and YFSETQ. Germline trimming cut 4 bases from V and 5 bases from J; bases unmatched to any gene: 9. Written as DNA, the CDR3 is TGCGCCAGCAGCGCCACCGGGACTAGCTCGGAGACCCAGTACTTC. It codes for CASSATGTSSETQYF.

This clone was recorded only once. The J gene is TRBJ2-2, the V gene TRBV7-2; D possibly matches TRBD1 or TRBD2 (5 bases each). With 5 bases removed from V and 1 base from J, the gap between germline ends came to 14 bases. The CDR3 loop spans 16 amino acids. The germline gives CDR1 SGHTA, CDR2 FQGNSA. The CDR3 reads CASSPVRGRNTGELFF. DNA for the CDR3: TGTGCCAGCAGCCCCGTTAGGGGACGGAACACCGGGGAGCTGTTTTTT. Variable domain in full (rest from reference TRBV7-2 and TRBJ2-2): GAGVSQSPSNKVTEKGKDVELRCDPISGHTALYWYRQSLGQGLEFLIYFQGNSAPDKSGLPSDRFSAERTGGSVSTLTIQRTQQEDSAVYLCASSPVRGRNTGELFFGEGSRLTVL.

This clone was seen more than once but under ten times. The chain carries TRBV27 and TRBJ2-2, with 9 bases lining up with TRBD1. The CDR3 totals 15 residues. J lost 9 bases, V lost 6 bases, and 11 bases had no gene match. Germline V gives CDR1 MNHEY, CDR2 SMNVEV (reference sequence). The CDR3 DNA reads TGTGCCAGCAGCCCCGGGGACAGGGTTAGTCGGGAGCTGTTTTTT. This translates into CASSPGDRVSRELFF.